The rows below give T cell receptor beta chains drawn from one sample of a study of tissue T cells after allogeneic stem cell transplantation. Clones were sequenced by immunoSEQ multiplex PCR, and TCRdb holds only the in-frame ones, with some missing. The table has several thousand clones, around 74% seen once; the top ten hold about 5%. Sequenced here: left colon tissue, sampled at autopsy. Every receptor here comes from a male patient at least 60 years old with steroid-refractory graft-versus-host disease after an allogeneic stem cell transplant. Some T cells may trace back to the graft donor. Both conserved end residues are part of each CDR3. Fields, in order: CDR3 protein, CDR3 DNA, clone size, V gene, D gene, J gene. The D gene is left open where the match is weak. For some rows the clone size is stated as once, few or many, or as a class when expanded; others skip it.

CDR3aa: CASSITGTAYYEQYF
CDR3nt: TGTGCCAGTAGTATAACCGGGACAGCCTATTACGAGCAGTACTTC
abundance: -
v_gene: TRBV19
d_gene: TRBD1
j_gene: TRBJ2-7

CDR3aa: CASSATGGMAGELFF
CDR3nt: TGTGCCAGCAGCGCAACAGGGGGCATGGCCGGGGAGCTGTTTTTT
abundance: -
v_gene: TRBV7-9
d_gene: TRBD1
j_gene: TRBJ2-2

CDR3aa: CASSYQPGQQETQYF
CDR3nt: TGTGCCAGCAGTTACCAACCGGGACAGCAAGAGACCCAGTACTTC
abundance: -
v_gene: TRBV6-5
d_gene: TRBD1
j_gene: TRBJ2-5

CDR3aa: CSAPKGGTIYF
CDR3nt: TGCAGTGCCCCGAAGGGGGGCACCATATATTTT
abundance: -
v_gene: TRBV20-1
d_gene: -
j_gene: TRBJ1-3

CDR3aa: CASSQTSGGAYEQYF
CDR3nt: TGTGCCAGCAGCCAAACTAGCGGGGGGGCCTACGAGCAGTACTTC
abundance: -
v_gene: TRBV3-1/TRBV3-2
d_gene: TRBD2
j_gene: TRBJ2-7

CDR3aa: CAWTRMRFGDRSGEKLFF
CDR3nt: TGTGCCTGGACCCGGATGAGATTCGGAGACAGGAGTGGTGAAAAACTGTTTTTT
abundance: -
v_gene: TRBV30
d_gene: -
j_gene: TRBJ1-4

CDR3aa: CASSPTGQPQHF
CDR3nt: TGTGCCAGCAGTCCGACGGGTCAGCCCCAGCATTTT
abundance: -
v_gene: TRBV2
d_gene: -
j_gene: TRBJ1-5

CDR3aa: CASSLGGAPDTQYF
CDR3nt: TGTGCCAGCAGCTTAGGAGGGGCGCCAGATACGCAGTATTTT
abundance: few
v_gene: TRBV7-9
d_gene: -
j_gene: TRBJ2-3

CDR3aa: CASSVSGAQPQHF
CDR3nt: TGTGCCAGCAGCGTATCGGGGGCTCAGCCCCAGCATTTT
abundance: -
v_gene: TRBV9
d_gene: -
j_gene: TRBJ1-5

CDR3aa: CASSQRQGLGVYEQYF
CDR3nt: TGTGCCAGCAGTCAACGACAGGGCCTAGGAGTCTACGAGCAGTACTTC
abundance: -
v_gene: TRBV27
d_gene: TRBD1
j_gene: TRBJ2-7

CDR3aa: CASSPDPREEAFF
CDR3nt: TGCGCCAGCAGCCCCGACCCCCGGGAAGAAGCTTTCTTT
abundance: few
v_gene: TRBV10-2
d_gene: -
j_gene: TRBJ1-1

CDR3aa: CASSQGPGRNTEAFF
CDR3nt: TGTGCCAGCAGCCAAGGACCAGGGAGGAACACTGAAGCTTTCTTT
abundance: -
v_gene: TRBV14
d_gene: -
j_gene: TRBJ1-1

CDR3aa: CASSPRQSYEQYF
CDR3nt: TGTGCCAGCTCACCGCGGCAGAGCTACGAGCAGTACTTC
abundance: -
v_gene: TRBV18
d_gene: -
j_gene: TRBJ2-7

CDR3aa: CATSHRAHGYTF
CDR3nt: TGTGCCACCTCTCACAGGGCCCATGGCTACACCTTC
abundance: few
v_gene: TRBV12-3/TRBV12-4
d_gene: -
j_gene: TRBJ1-2

CDR3aa: CASSTGSNTEAFF
CDR3nt: TGTGCCAGCTCTACGGGGTCGAACACTGAAGCTTTCTTT
abundance: -
v_gene: TRBV18
d_gene: -
j_gene: TRBJ1-1

CDR3aa: CSASGGRGQDGNTIYF
CDR3nt: TGCAGTGCTAGTGGGGGCAGGGGGCAGGATGGAAACACCATATATTTT
abundance: -
v_gene: TRBV20-1
d_gene: TRBD1
j_gene: TRBJ1-3

CDR3aa: CASSIPQRGPYGYTF
CDR3nt: TGTGCCAGTAGTATACCGCAGAGGGGCCCCTATGGCTACACCTTC
abundance: -
v_gene: TRBV19
d_gene: -
j_gene: TRBJ1-2

CDR3aa: CASSQSRRGNSPLHF
CDR3nt: TGTGCCAGCAGCCAATCCCGGCGGGGAAATTCACCCCTCCACTTT
abundance: -
v_gene: TRBV4-2
d_gene: -
j_gene: TRBJ1-6

CDR3aa: CAWSITGYGYTF
CDR3nt: TGTGCCTGGAGCATTACGGGCTATGGCTACACCTTC
abundance: -
v_gene: TRBV30
d_gene: -
j_gene: TRBJ1-2

CDR3aa: CASSLGQGSIQYF
CDR3nt: TGTGCCAGCAGCTTAGGACAGGGAAGCATTCAGTACTTC
abundance: -
v_gene: TRBV11-3
d_gene: TRBD1
j_gene: TRBJ2-4

CDR3aa: CASSLDFRSNYGYTF
CDR3nt: TGTGCCAGCAGCTTAGATTTCAGATCTAACTATGGCTACACCTTC
abundance: -
v_gene: TRBV11-2
d_gene: -
j_gene: TRBJ1-2

CDR3aa: CSVELSGRGALNEQFF
CDR3nt: TGCAGCGTTGAGTTATCGGGTCGCGGAGCCCTCAATGAGCAGTTCTTC
abundance: few
v_gene: TRBV29-1
d_gene: -
j_gene: TRBJ2-1

CDR3aa: CASSPQPFIGGTEAFF
CDR3nt: TGTGCCAGCAGCCCCCAGCCATTCATCGGAGGGACTGAAGCTTTCTTT
abundance: -
v_gene: TRBV9
d_gene: -
j_gene: TRBJ1-1

CDR3aa: CASSSTGFTTEAFF
CDR3nt: TGTGCCAGCAGTTCCACAGGGTTCACCACTGAAGCTTTCTTT
abundance: -
v_gene: TRBV28
d_gene: -
j_gene: TRBJ1-1

CDR3aa: CSVEVDSPNYGYTF
CDR3nt: TGCAGCGTTGAGGTAGACAGCCCAAACTATGGCTACACCTTC
abundance: -
v_gene: TRBV29-1
d_gene: -
j_gene: TRBJ1-2

CDR3aa: CASSSHPGQGSLSGANVLTF
CDR3nt: TGTGCCAGCAGTTCCCACCCTGGACAGGGCTCTCTCTCTGGGGCCAACGTCCTGACTTTC
abundance: -
v_gene: TRBV6-2/TRBV6-3
d_gene: TRBD1
j_gene: TRBJ2-6

CDR3aa: CASSKDRVRGEQYF
CDR3nt: TGTGCCAGCAGTAAGGACAGGGTAAGGGGCGAGCAGTACTTC
abundance: -
v_gene: TRBV9
d_gene: TRBD1
j_gene: TRBJ2-7

CDR3aa: CASSLLQGEETQYF
CDR3nt: TGTGCCAGCAGCTTACTACAGGGGGAAGAGACCCAGTACTTC
abundance: -
v_gene: TRBV7-9
d_gene: TRBD1
j_gene: TRBJ2-5

CDR3aa: CASSGKQETQYF
CDR3nt: TGTGCCAGCAGTGGAAAACAAGAGACCCAGTACTTC
abundance: once
v_gene: TRBV2
d_gene: -
j_gene: TRBJ2-5

CDR3aa: CASSLQGVHEQYF
CDR3nt: TGTGCCAGCAGCCTACAGGGGGTCCACGAGCAGTACTTC
abundance: -
v_gene: TRBV3-1/TRBV3-2
d_gene: TRBD1
j_gene: TRBJ2-7

CDR3aa: CASSIVVTDPRETQYF
CDR3nt: TGTGCCAGTAGTATCGTAGTGACAGATCCAAGGGAGACCCAGTACTTC
abundance: few
v_gene: TRBV19
d_gene: -
j_gene: TRBJ2-5

CDR3aa: CASSLGPTDTQYF
CDR3nt: TGTGCCAGCAGTTTGGGACCTACAGATACGCAGTATTTT
abundance: -
v_gene: TRBV28
d_gene: -
j_gene: TRBJ2-3

CDR3aa: CASSLQGNNSPLHF
CDR3nt: TGTGCCAGCAGCCTCCAGGGGAATAATTCACCCCTCCACTTT
abundance: few
v_gene: TRBV7-9
d_gene: -
j_gene: TRBJ1-6

CDR3aa: CASSENGTVPYEQYF
CDR3nt: TGTGCCAGCAGTGAAAACGGGACAGTCCCCTACGAGCAGTACTTC
abundance: -
v_gene: TRBV2
d_gene: TRBD1
j_gene: TRBJ2-7

CDR3aa: CASSLVSDTGELFF
CDR3nt: TGCGCCAGCAGCTTGGTGTCAGACACCGGGGAGCTGTTTTTT
abundance: -
v_gene: TRBV5-1
d_gene: -
j_gene: TRBJ2-2

CDR3aa: CASSETWTGHNEQFF
CDR3nt: TGTGCCAGCAGCGAGACTTGGACAGGGCACAATGAGCAGTTCTTC
abundance: -
v_gene: TRBV9
d_gene: TRBD1
j_gene: TRBJ2-1

CDR3aa: CAWTPTDSNYGYTF
CDR3nt: TGTGCCTGGACCCCCACGGACTCAAACTATGGCTACACCTTC
abundance: few
v_gene: TRBV30
d_gene: -
j_gene: TRBJ1-2

CDR3aa: CASSLGGGENTEAFF
CDR3nt: TGTGCCAGCAGCTTAGGGGGGGGCGAAAACACTGAAGCTTTCTTT
abundance: -
v_gene: TRBV7-2
d_gene: -
j_gene: TRBJ1-1

CDR3aa: CASSPPGAGLAF
CDR3nt: TGTGCCAGCTCACCACCTGGGGCAGGGCTGGCCTTC
abundance: -
v_gene: TRBV18
d_gene: -
j_gene: TRBJ2-7

CDR3aa: CASSFTVDSLNQPQHF
CDR3nt: TGCGCCAGCAGCTTTACTGTGGACAGCCTCAATCAGCCCCAGCATTTT
abundance: -
v_gene: TRBV4-1
d_gene: -
j_gene: TRBJ1-5

CDR3aa: CASIQGGSEAFF
CDR3nt: TGTGCCAGCATCCAGGGGGGAAGTGAAGCTTTCTTT
abundance: -
v_gene: TRBV25-1
d_gene: TRBD1
j_gene: TRBJ1-1

CDR3aa: CASRTGTAYGYTF
CDR3nt: TGTGCCAGCAGAACCGGGACAGCCTATGGCTACACCTTC
abundance: few
v_gene: TRBV6-6
d_gene: TRBD1
j_gene: TRBJ1-2

CDR3aa: CASSLDRVWSYTGELFF
CDR3nt: TGTGCCAGCAGTCTAGACAGGGTTTGGTCTTACACCGGGGAGCTGTTTTTT
abundance: -
v_gene: TRBV6-6
d_gene: TRBD1
j_gene: TRBJ2-2

CDR3aa: CASSFQRGTDTQYF
CDR3nt: TGTGCCAGCAGCTTTCAGCGGGGCACAGATACGCAGTATTTT
abundance: -
v_gene: TRBV11-2
d_gene: -
j_gene: TRBJ2-3

CDR3aa: CASSLGGYNEQFF
CDR3nt: TGTGCCAGCAGCTTGGGGGGCTACAATGAGCAGTTCTTC
abundance: -
v_gene: TRBV5-4
d_gene: -
j_gene: TRBJ2-1

CDR3aa: CASSPEGSYNEQFF
CDR3nt: TGTGCCAGTAGCCCCGAGGGATCCTACAATGAGCAGTTCTTC
abundance: once
v_gene: TRBV19
d_gene: -
j_gene: TRBJ2-1

CDR3aa: CASSPRVAGSLTEAFF
CDR3nt: TGTGCCAGCAGCCCCCGGGTGGCAGGGTCGTTAACTGAAGCTTTCTTT
abundance: -
v_gene: TRBV9
d_gene: -
j_gene: TRBJ1-1

CDR3aa: CASSFGLGGNYGYTF
CDR3nt: TGTGCCAGCAGTTTTGGGTTAGGGGGAAACTATGGCTACACCTTC
abundance: few
v_gene: TRBV27
d_gene: -
j_gene: TRBJ1-2

CDR3aa: CASSLLNSYNSPLHF
CDR3nt: TGTGCCAGCAGTTTATTAAACTCCTATAATTCACCCCTCCACTTT
abundance: large
v_gene: TRBV27
d_gene: -
j_gene: TRBJ1-6

CDR3aa: CASSRLTGERIQYF
CDR3nt: TGTGCCAGCAGCCGGCTAACAGGGGAAAGGATTCAGTACTTC
abundance: once
v_gene: TRBV5-6
d_gene: TRBD1
j_gene: TRBJ2-4

CDR3aa: CAISEAPVLGSGNEQYF
CDR3nt: TGTGCCATCAGTGAAGCCCCAGTCTTAGGTTCTGGGAACGAGCAGTACTTC
abundance: large
v_gene: TRBV10-3
d_gene: -
j_gene: TRBJ2-7

CDR3aa: CASSEVGHGPYEQYF
CDR3nt: TGTGCCAGCAGTGAAGTTGGGCACGGACCCTACGAGCAGTACTTC
abundance: -
v_gene: TRBV6-1
d_gene: -
j_gene: TRBJ2-7

CDR3aa: CASSPGQNYGYTF
CDR3nt: TGCGCCAGCAGCCCCGGACAGAACTATGGCTACACCTTC
abundance: -
v_gene: TRBV5-1
d_gene: -
j_gene: TRBJ1-2